This T cell receptor beta chain stems from a study of identical twins. Study outcomes and limitations: Compared with unrelated sharing, twin-shared out-of-frame alpha sequences had more low-probability sequences.

MiXCR was run by TCRdb on the 5' RACE reads, yielding one entry per CDR3 protein. The sample has approximately 230,000 distinct CDR3 sequences, approximately 5.9% seen once. On this clonotype itself: Its cognate antigen is unknown. This sequence may be a read error, since a much larger clone differs from it by one base.

These sequences were also reported in another study, on T cells expressing NK-cell markers. In that study: The study drew TCR beta repertoires from sorted CD3+CD56+NKG2C+, CD3+CD56+NKG2C- and CD3+CD56-NKG2C+ T cells. T cells sorted in several experiments were restricted to alpha-beta TCR T cells by an anti-gamma-delta TCR antibody. Clarity on HCMV specificity was lacking for the expanded NKG2C+ T cell clones.

The clonotype originates from a woman younger than 30 in good health. The sequenced material came from CD8+ T cells sorted from blood.

CDR3 nucleotide sequence: TGTGCCAGCAGCCCGAGACTAGCGAGAGGGCTGAAAGAGACCCAGTACTTC. Translation: CASSPRLARGLKETQYF. V gene TRBV12-3 or TRBV12-4 combines with J gene TRBJ2-5, with TRBD2 matching over 8 bases. V was clipped by 6 bases and J by 3 bases; unmatched bases: 15. The CDR3 covers 17 residues.